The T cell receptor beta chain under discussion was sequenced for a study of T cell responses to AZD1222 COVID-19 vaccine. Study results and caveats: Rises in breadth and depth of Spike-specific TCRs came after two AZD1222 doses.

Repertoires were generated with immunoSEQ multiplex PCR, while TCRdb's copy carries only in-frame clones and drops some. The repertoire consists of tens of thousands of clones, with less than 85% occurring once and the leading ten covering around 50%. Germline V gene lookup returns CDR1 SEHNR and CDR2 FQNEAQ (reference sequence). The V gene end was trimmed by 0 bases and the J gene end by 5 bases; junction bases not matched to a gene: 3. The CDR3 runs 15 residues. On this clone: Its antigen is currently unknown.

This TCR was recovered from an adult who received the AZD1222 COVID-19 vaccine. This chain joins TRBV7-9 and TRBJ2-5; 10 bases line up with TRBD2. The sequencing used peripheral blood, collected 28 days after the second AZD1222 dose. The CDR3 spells CASSLAGLASETQYF. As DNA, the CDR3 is TGTGCCAGCAGCTTAGCGGGACTAGCGTCGGAGACCCAGTACTTC.